This T cell receptor beta chain was retrieved from a study of shared clonotypes between healthy human individuals. The assay was immunoSEQ multiplex PCR, and TCRdb's table has in-frame clones only and misses some. Of approximately 510,000 clones listed, 79% are singletons. V shed 7 bases and J shed 4 bases, with 10 bases lying between them. Germline V gene sequence: CDR1 MDHEN, CDR2 SYDVKM. The CDR3 has 12 amino acids. Study results and caveats: The sole specimen, blood, was sampled, and tissue repertoires likely differ.

All of the donors resided in Nashville, Tennessee, and each was a Caucasian adult. A word on this clone: Its antigen is as yet unknown.

Sequenced material: PBMCs. V usage is TRBV28 and J usage is TRBJ2-5; tentative D call: TRBD2 (6 bases). This TCR derives from a middle-aged woman in good health. Some clones in this sample may be carry-over from other donors' samples. In DNA form, the CDR3 reads TGTGCCAGCACGGGAGATCGAGAGACCCAGTACTTC. Residues: CASTGDRETQYF.